The 11 T cell receptor beta chains presented below share a single source sample, sequenced in a study of T cell changes during pregnancy in multiple sclerosis. Assay: immunoSEQ multiplex PCR; the TCRdb copy retains only in-frame clones and omits some. Here the sample spans 45,000 to 60,000 clones, 80% to 90% being singletons. This sample comprised peripheral blood, obtained in the first trimester of pregnancy. The receptors were gathered from a female donor with multiple sclerosis, enrolled in a pregnancy study.

The chain combines TRBV9 with TRBJ2-1; 11 nucleotides align to TRBD2. The CDR3 loop spans 15 amino acids. CDR1 is SGDLS, CDR2 YYNGEE, per germline. V lost 2 bases and J lost 9; bases outside the gene matches: 7. This chain's CDR3 is CASSVGTSGRSEQFF. DNA for the CDR3: TGTGCCAGCAGCGTGGGGACTAGCGGAAGAAGTGAGCAGTTCTTC. Together with reference TRBV9 and TRBJ2-1, the CDR3 gives the full variable domain: DSGVTQTPKHLITATGQRVTLRCSPRSGDLSVYWYQQSLDQGLQFLIQYYNGEERAKGNILERFSAQQFPDLHSELNLSSLELGDSALYFCASSVGTSGRSEQFFGPGTRLTVL.

The V call is TRBV6-5, the J call TRBJ2-1; TRBD2 matches at 13 bases. The CDR3 has 15 residues. V shed 7 bases and J 9 bases; nucleotides not matched to a gene: 9. Germline V gives CDR1 MNHEY, CDR2 SVGAGI. DNA of the CDR3: TGTGCCAGCATTCGGACTAGCGGGGGTTGGGGTGAGCAGTTCTTC. As protein: CASIRTSGGWGEQFF.

As regards this clone: A junction end diverges from the germline sequence, so it may reflect a read error. This chain joins TRBV7-7 and TRBJ2-5; D gene uncertain. The CDR3 runs 13 residues. Germline values: CDR1 SSHAT, CDR2 FNYEAQ (reference sequence). In DNA, the CDR3 is TGTGCTAGCAGCTTGGAGATTCGAGAGACCCAGTACTTC. It is translated as CASSLEIRETQYF.

The V gene is TRBV6-5, the J gene TRBJ1-2; TRBD1 is a possible D gene (5 bases). Germline V CDR1 and CDR2: MNHEY, SVGAGI. The CDR3 spans 15 residues. Trimming took off 1 base at V and 8 bases at J, with 17 bases between the two ends. DNA for the CDR3: TGTGCCAGCAGTTACTATCGCGACAGCCTAGAAGGCTACACCTTC. Protein sequence: CASSYYRDSLEGYTF.

V usage is TRBV9 and J usage is TRBJ2-5; 10 bases are shared with TRBD2. CDR1 and CDR2 (germline): SGDLS, YYNGEE. The ends lost 3 bases at V and 5 bases at J; junction bases unmatched: 4. The CDR3 consists of 14 residues. The CDR3 nucleotides read TGTGCCAGCAGCGCAGCGGGGGGGCGGGAGACCCAGTACTTC. This encodes CASSAAGGRETQYF.

The V and J genes are TRBV6-1 and TRBJ2-7; the D gene is possibly TRBD1 (6 bases). The V end was cut by 3 bases, the J end by 7 bases, with 19 bases between. The CDR3 has 15 residues. Germline V gene data show CDR1 as MNHNS and CDR2 as SASEGT. The CDR3 sequence: CASSDKNRDTGEQYF. For the CDR3, the DNA is TGTGCCAGCAGTGACAAAAACCGGGACACAGGGGAGCAGTACTTC.

This sequence joins TRBV28 and TRBJ1-4; D is ambiguous. This CDR3 region has 15 residues. The V end lost 3 bases, the J end lost 0 bases, and 8 bases lay between the germline ends. CDR1 is MDHEN and CDR2 is SYDVKM in the germline V gene. CDR3 amino acids: CASSFQTATNEKLFF. In DNA form, the CDR3 reads TGTGCCAGCAGTTTTCAGACTGCAACTAATGAAAAACTGTTTTTT.

The chain has TRBV28 and TRBJ2-7; no definite D call. Germline loops: CDR1 MDHEN, CDR2 SYDVKM. The V end lost 2 bases, the J end lost 0 bases, and 5 bases lay between the germline ends. The CDR3 length is 13 residues. For the CDR3, the DNA is TGTGCCAGCAGTTTAACAACCTCCTACGAGCAGTACTTC. It encodes CASSLTTSYEQYF.

This clone occurred once. This chain uses TRBV28 with TRBJ1-1; D is perhaps TRBD1 (5 bases). This CDR3 contains 12 residues. Germline values: CDR1 MDHEN, CDR2 SYDVKM. Trimming removed 2 bases at V and 9 bases at J, with 10 bases between. CDR3 sequence reads: CASSLSRTKAFF. CDR3 sequence (DNA): TGTGCCAGCAGTTTAAGTAGGACAAAAGCTTTCTTT.

The V and J genes are TRBV10-3 and TRBJ2-7; maybe TRBD1 (6 bases). The ends were cut back, 10 bases at V and 3 bases at J, with 22 bases in the middle. The germline V gene encodes CDR1 ENHRY and CDR2 SYGVKD. The CDR3 has 15 residues. CDR3 in amino acids: CATGRTPTGGYEQYF. CDR3 bases: TGTGCCACTGGACGTACGCCGACAGGCGGCTACGAGCAGTACTTC.

This clone came up once. This sequence joins TRBV10-3 and TRBJ2-7; TRBD2 is a possible D gene (6 bases). V gave up 11 bases and J gave up 3 bases, with 20 bases separating them. Germline lookup yields CDR1 ENHRY and CDR2 SYGVKD. This CDR3 comprises 14 residues. The CDR3, as DNA: TGTGCCCCCTGCCCGGGGGAGGATCTCTACGAGCAGTACTTC. It encodes CAPCPGEDLYEQYF.